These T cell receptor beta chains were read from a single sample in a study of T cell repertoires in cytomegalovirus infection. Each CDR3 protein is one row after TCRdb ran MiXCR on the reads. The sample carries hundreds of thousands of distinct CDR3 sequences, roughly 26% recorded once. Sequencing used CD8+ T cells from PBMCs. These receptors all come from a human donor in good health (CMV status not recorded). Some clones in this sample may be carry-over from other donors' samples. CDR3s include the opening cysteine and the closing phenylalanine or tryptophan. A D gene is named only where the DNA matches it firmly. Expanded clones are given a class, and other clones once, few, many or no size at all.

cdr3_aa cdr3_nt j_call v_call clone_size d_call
CASNLGQDVYNEQFF TGTGCCAGCAACTTGGGACAGGACGTCTACAATGAGCAGTTCTTC TRBJ2-1 TRBV28 few TRBD1
CASSSMDRGRNQPQHF TGTGCCAGCAGCTCGATGGACAGGGGGCGGAATCAGCCCCAGCATTTT TRBJ1-5 TRBV7-9 many TRBD1
CASSPWDRTYNEQFF TGTGCCAGCAGCCCCTGGGACAGGACCTACAATGAGCAGTTCTTC TRBJ2-1 TRBV9 - TRBD1
CVSSLSTGNQPQHF TGTGTCAGCAGCTTGTCGACGGGGAATCAGCCCCAGCATTTT TRBJ1-5 TRBV5-5 - -
CTSCLGTSGTHNEQFF TGTACCAGCTGCCTAGGGACTAGCGGGACCCACAATGAGCAGTTCTTC TRBJ2-1 TRBV6-1 - TRBD2
CASTAFGVSEQFF TGTGCCAGCACCGCTTTCGGAGTTAGTGAGCAGTTCTTC TRBJ2-1 TRBV7-6 few -
CASVFGQGHNSPLHF - TRBJ1-6 TRBV12-5 few -
CASSLSGGGAFNEQFF TGTGCCAGCAGCTTATCGGGCGGGGGGGCTTTCAATGAGCAGTTCTTC TRBJ2-1 TRBV7-9 few TRBD2
CASSYSGDPNYGYTF TGTGCCAGCAGTTACTCAGGGGATCCGAACTATGGCTACACCTTC TRBJ1-2 TRBV6-5 few -
CASSRGRNEQPQHF TGTGCCAGCAGTAGGGGGAGAAATGAACAGCCCCAGCATTTT TRBJ1-5 TRBV2 - -
CASIDNRGSTEAFF TGTGCCAGCATAGATAACAGGGGATCCACTGAAGCTTTCTTT TRBJ1-1 TRBV6-5 few TRBD1
CASSFPFRLAGQTGELFF TGTGCCAGCAGTTTCCCTTTCAGACTAGCGGGGCAGACCGGGGAGCTGTTTTTT TRBJ2-2 TRBV28 few TRBD2
CASSLPGGYEQYF TGTGCCAGCAGCTTACCGGGCGGCTACGAGCAGTACTTC TRBJ2-7 TRBV7-9 many -
CASSLARGLLDQPQHF TGTGCCAGCAGCTTAGCAAGGGGGCTTCTCGATCAGCCCCAGCATTTT TRBJ1-5 TRBV7-8 many TRBD1
CASSITSYNEQFF TGTGCCAGCAGTATCACTTCCTACAATGAGCAGTTCTTC TRBJ2-1 TRBV19 many -
CASSWDGQHGELFF TGTGCCAGCAGTTGGGACGGGCAACACGGGGAGCTGTTTTTT TRBJ2-2 TRBV6-6 few -
CASSVGKLGGANVLTF TGTGCCAGCAGCGTAGGTAAATTAGGAGGGGCCAACGTCCTGACTTTC TRBJ2-6 TRBV9 few -
CASSLWDRADEQYF TGTGCCAGCAGTTTATGGGACAGGGCCGACGAGCAGTACTTC TRBJ2-7 TRBV27 few TRBD1
CVSSIPYLNEQFF TGTGTCAGTAGTATTCCCTACCTCAATGAGCAGTTCTTC TRBJ2-1 TRBV19 - -
CASSLTPTGATYNEQFF TGTGCCAGCAGTTTAACCCCAACAGGGGCAACTTACAATGAGCAGTTCTTC TRBJ2-1 TRBV27 - TRBD1
CASSRAGETGELFF TGCGCCAGCAGCCGGGCAGGGGAAACCGGGGAGCTGTTTTTT TRBJ2-2 TRBV4-1 few -
CASSLESIRASGYTF TGTGCCAGCAGCTTAGAAAGTATCAGGGCCTCGGGCTACACCTTC TRBJ1-2 TRBV7-6 many -
CASSLEGLRGEKLFF TGTGCCAGCAGCTTAGAGGGCCTTAGAGGTGAAAAACTGTTTTTT TRBJ1-4 TRBV11-2 many -
CASKERGYNEQFF TGTGCCAGCAAGGAGCGGGGGTACAATGAGCAGTTCTTC TRBJ2-1 TRBV2 - TRBD2
CASSFAVKSGGVGYNEQFF TGCGCCAGCAGCTTTGCCGTAAAGAGCGGGGGGGTGGGATACAATGAGCAGTTCTTC TRBJ2-1 TRBV5-1 - TRBD2
CASSPGLLSTDTQYF TGCGCCAGCAGCCCGGGACTCCTTTCCACAGATACGCAGTATTTT TRBJ2-3 TRBV4-1 few -
CASSQPPGQGGVEQFF TGCGCCAGCAGCCAACCTCCGGGACAGGGGGGAGTTGAGCAGTTCTTC TRBJ2-1 TRBV4-3 few TRBD1
CASSRPGNEQYF TGTGCCAGCAGCCGCCCAGGAAACGAGCAGTACTTC TRBJ2-7 TRBV27 few -
CSVHLNTGELFF TGCAGCGTCCACCTGAACACCGGGGAGCTGTTTTTT TRBJ2-2 TRBV29-1 few -
CASSLRPTSNQPQHF TGTGCCAGCAGTTTACGACCCACTAGCAATCAGCCCCAGCATTTT TRBJ1-5 TRBV28 - -
CASSQDGAAQETQYF TGTGCCAGCAGCCAAGATGGGGCTGCCCAAGAGACCCAGTACTTC TRBJ2-5 TRBV3-1 - -
CASSLEYTGELFF TGTGCCAGCAGCTTGGAATACACCGGGGAGCTGTTTTTT TRBJ2-2 TRBV5-5 many -
CASRSRYNEQFF TGTGCCAGCAGAAGTAGATACAATGAGCAGTTCTTC TRBJ2-1 TRBV6-6 - -
CSVEPGGGSYNEQFF TGCAGCGTTGAACCCGGGGGCGGCTCCTACAATGAGCAGTTCTTC TRBJ2-1 TRBV29-1 few -
CASGLWAGDANEQFF TGTGCTAGTGGTTTATGGGCAGGGGATGCCAATGAGCAGTTCTTC TRBJ2-1 TRBV12-5 few -